One sample yielded the 10 T cell receptor beta chains listed below, sequenced in a study of molecular identifiers for immune sequencing clone quantification. TCRdb fed the PCR reads into MiXCR, producing one record per CDR3 protein. This table has roughly 40,000 distinct CDR3 sequences, approximately 25% appearing once. Sequencing was done on a sample of naive CD8+ T cells from blood, with Jurkat cell RNA spiked in. Subset noted: FACS-sorted CD8+CD4-CCR7+CD45RA+ naive T cells. The receptors shown here come from a human donor in good health. Some libraries in this study had Jurkat cell RNA spiked in.

This clonotype was picked up many times. The V call is TRBV27, the J call TRBJ2-7; unclear D gene. Trimming pared 5 bases from V and 2 bases from J, leaving 13 bases between. CDR3 length: 14 residues. CDR1 is MNHEY and CDR2 is SMNVEV in the germline V gene (reference sequence). CDR3 nucleotides: TGTGCCAGCAGTCCCGGACCAAGAGCCTACGAGCAGTACTTC. Protein product: CASSPGPRAYEQYF.

This clonotype has ten or more counts. V usage is TRBV11-2 and J usage is TRBJ2-1; a weak D match, TRBD2 (7 bases). CDR3 length equals 17 residues. V lost 0 bases to trimming and J lost 0 bases, with 12 bases between them. Germline V gene data show CDR1 as SGHAT and CDR2 as FQNNGV. The CDR3 DNA follows: TGTGCCAGCAGCTTAGATGGGGGGGCCAGCTCCTACAATGAGCAGTTCTTC. Protein sequence: CASSLDGGASSYNEQFF.

This clonotype was seen at least ten times. The chain has TRBV11-2 and TRBJ2-3, with 8 positions matching TRBD1. The V gene's germline CDR1 is SGHAT and CDR2 FQNNGV. Germline trimming cut 5 bases from V and 4 bases from J; bases unmatched to any gene: 8. CDR3 length: 15 residues. The CDR3 DNA sequence: TGTGCCAGCAGCACGCGGACAGGGCTGGCAGATACGCAGTATTTT. It is translated as CASSTRTGLADTQYF.

This clonotype showed up just a few times. A read error may explain this, as a much larger clone is one base away. Without the conserved terminal phenylalanine or tryptophan, this CDR3 likely stems from a read error. The chain links TRBV12-3 or TRBV12-4 to TRBJ1-5; D is possibly TRBD1 (5 bases). The ends were cut back, 6 bases at V and 2 bases at J, with 11 bases in the middle. The CDR3 contains 14 residues. The CDR3 DNA sequence: TGTGCCAGCAGAACCCCGGGGGGCAATCAGCCCCAGCATCTT. It yields the protein CASRTPGGNQPQHL.

The genes are TRBV7-6 and TRBJ2-1; D is undetermined. The CDR3 sequence is 13 residues long. From germline, CDR1 is SGHVS and CDR2 FNYEAQ. Trimming shortened V by 2 bases and J by 7 bases, and 9 bases separated the two germline ends. CDR3 nucleotide sequence: TGTGCCAGCAGCTTACTCGGCCAAAATGAGCAGTTCTTC. Amino acid sequence: CASSLLGQNEQFF.

This clonotype was observed at least ten times. The chain uses TRBV6-1 and TRBJ2-7; 8 bases are shared with TRBD2. With 4 bases clipped from V and 4 bases from J, the junction kept 6 bases outside the gene matches. The CDR3 covers 14 residues. The germline gives CDR1 MNHNS, CDR2 SASEGT. Here the CDR3 reads CASSVLAGIYEQYF. The CDR3 bases are TGTGCCAGCAGTGTCCTAGCGGGTATATACGAGCAGTACTTC.

To note about this clonotype: This is likely a read error, given that the CDR3 carries no conserved phenylalanine or tryptophan at its end. The gene calls are TRBV27 and TRBJ2-1; 8 bases line up with TRBD2. Germline V gene sequence: CDR1 MNHEY, CDR2 SMNVEV (reference sequence). The CDR3 extends over 15 amino acids. V shed 3 bases, J shed 5 bases, and the junction held 6 bases outside the gene matches. The CDR3 here is CASSFGLAGNNEQFI. DNA of the CDR3: TGTGCCAGCAGTTTCGGGCTAGCGGGCAACAATGAGCAGTTCATC.

This clonotype was found many times. In nucleotides, the CDR3 is TGTGCCAGCAGTTACTCGACTAGCGGGAAGTACTACGAGCAGTACTTC. Its translation is CASSYSTSGKYYEQYF. The chain has TRBV6-2 or TRBV6-3 and TRBJ2-7, with 11 bases lining up with TRBD2. J was trimmed by 3 bases and V by 0 bases; bases with no gene match: 4. The CDR3 is 16 amino acids. CDR1 is MNHEY, CDR2 SVGEGT, per germline.

This clonotype was seen only a few times. V gene TRBV4-1 combines with J gene TRBJ2-7; no reliable D call. Per germline, CDR1 MGHRA and CDR2 YSYEKL. Trimming removed 2 bases at V and 3 bases at J, with 8 bases between. This CDR3 has 13 amino acids. CDR3 sequence: CASSQTDLYEQYF. CDR3 sequence (DNA): TGCGCCAGCAGCCAAACCGACCTCTACGAGCAGTACTTC.

This clonotype has only one observation. A read error may be the cause here, since a much bigger clone is one base away. The V and J genes are TRBV6-1 and TRBJ2-7; D is undetermined. Germline V gene sequence: CDR1 MNHNS, CDR2 SASEGT. V lost 3 bases and J lost 1, with 16 bases in between. This CDR3 is 16 amino acids long. The CDR3, as DNA: TGTGCCAGCAGTGACTTCGAGATAGGGTATTCCTACGAGCAGTACTTC. Its protein is CASSDFEIGYSYEQYF.